This TCR beta chain is drawn from a study of CD8+ T cells in alopecia areata. Overall study: Tofacitinib therapy lasting 6 to 18 months was followed by 6 months off drug.

Once RNA had been extracted, it was reverse transcribed into cDNA to act as the sequencing template. TCRdb keeps only in-frame clones here, not all; method: immunoSEQ multiplex PCR. This table holds some 9,800 clones, approximately 70% found once. The CDR3 runs 15 residues. Losses at the gene ends were 2 bases for V and 4 bases for J; bases not matched to a gene: 2. Germline CDR1 reads SNHLY; CDR2 reads FYNNEI. As part of sample collection, lesional scalp punch biopsies and peripheral blood were taken from alopecia areata patients. Sequenced input: skin. The chain carries TRBV2 and TRBJ1-5; 10 bases are shared with TRBD1. The source is a human donor with alopecia areata. CDR3 in amino acids: CASSEWGQGNQPQHF. As DNA, the CDR3 is TGTGCCAGCAGTGAATGGGGACAGGGGAATCAGCCCCAGCATTTT.